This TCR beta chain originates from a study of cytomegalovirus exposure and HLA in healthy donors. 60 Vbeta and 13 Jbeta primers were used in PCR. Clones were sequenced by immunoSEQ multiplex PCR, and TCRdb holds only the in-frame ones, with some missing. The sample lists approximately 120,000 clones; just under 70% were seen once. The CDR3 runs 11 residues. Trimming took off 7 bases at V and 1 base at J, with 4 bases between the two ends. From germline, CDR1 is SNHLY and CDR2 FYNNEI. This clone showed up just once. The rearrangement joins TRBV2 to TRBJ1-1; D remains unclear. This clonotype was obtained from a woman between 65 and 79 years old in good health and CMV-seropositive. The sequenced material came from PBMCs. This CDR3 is CASNGNTEAFF. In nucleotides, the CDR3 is TGTGCCAGCAACGGGAACACTGAAGCTTTCTTT.